What follows describes a single T cell receptor beta chain. Its antigen is not known. One end of the junction fails to match germline, which may point to a read error. PCR employed 60 Vbeta and 13 Jbeta primers. Repertoires were generated with immunoSEQ multiplex PCR, while TCRdb's copy carries only in-frame clones and drops some. Here the sample spans 150,000 to 200,000 clones, over 70% being singletons. The data derive from a study of cytomegalovirus exposure and HLA in healthy donors. Study-level points and caveats: The study put 150 to 200 TCR beta chains on its list as cytomegalovirus-associated.

The TCR was taken from a woman aged 18-35 years in good health and CMV-seronegative. The sample was PBMCs.

The CDR3 here is CASSGGGDASGANGLTF. The CDR3 nucleotides read TGTGCCAGCAGCGGTGGCGGCGATGCTTCTGGGGCCAACGGCCTGACTTTC. The V call is TRBV9, the J call TRBJ2-6; the D gene is possibly TRBD1 (5 bases). The germline V gene encodes CDR1 SGDLS and CDR2 YYNGEE. This CDR3 comprises 17 residues.